This T cell receptor beta chain was obtained from a study of T cell clonotyping in hematopoietic cell transplantation. General study findings and limits: After transplant, recipient diversity fell while pathologically expanded clonotypes grew through day 180.

This CDR3 comprises 18 residues. V was clipped by 2 bases and J by 2 bases; unmatched bases: 7. The V gene's germline CDR1 is MDHEN and CDR2 SYDVKM. To note about this clone: The target antigen is unknown.

Produced via immunoSEQ multiplex PCR; TCRdb's table is partial and in-frame only. Of 69,000 or so clones listed, around 94% were seen once; the top ten hold around 1.6%. The origin of this receptor is a man aged 45-65 years in good health. Some clones in this sample may be carry-over from other donors' samples. This chain connects TRBV28 to TRBJ2-5, with TRBD2 matching over 14 bases. The sequenced sample consisted of peripheral blood mononuclear cells. The CDR3 bases are TGTGCCAGCAGTTTAGGGACTAGCGGGAGAGGGAGACAAGAGACCCAGTACTTC. Translating it yields CASSLGTSGRGRQETQYF. The whole variable domain, remainder taken from reference TRBV28 and TRBJ2-5, is DVKVTQSSRYLVKRTGEKVFLECVQDMDHENMFWYRQDPGLGLRLIYFSYDVKMKEKGDIPEGYSVSREKKERFSLILESASTNQTSMYLCASSLGTSGRGRQETQYFGPGTRLLVL.